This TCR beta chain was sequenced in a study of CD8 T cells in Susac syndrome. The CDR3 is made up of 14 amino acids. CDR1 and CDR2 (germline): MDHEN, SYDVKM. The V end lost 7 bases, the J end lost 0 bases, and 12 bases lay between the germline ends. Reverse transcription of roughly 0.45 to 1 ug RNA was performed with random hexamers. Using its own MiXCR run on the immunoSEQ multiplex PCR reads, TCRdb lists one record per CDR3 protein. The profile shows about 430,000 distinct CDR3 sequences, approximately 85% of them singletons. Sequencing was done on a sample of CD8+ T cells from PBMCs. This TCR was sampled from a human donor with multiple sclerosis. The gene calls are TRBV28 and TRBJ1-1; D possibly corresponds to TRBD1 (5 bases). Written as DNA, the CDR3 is TGTGCCAGCATCCCCAGGGTTTTGAACACTGAAGCTTTCTTT. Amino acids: CASIPRVLNTEAFF.